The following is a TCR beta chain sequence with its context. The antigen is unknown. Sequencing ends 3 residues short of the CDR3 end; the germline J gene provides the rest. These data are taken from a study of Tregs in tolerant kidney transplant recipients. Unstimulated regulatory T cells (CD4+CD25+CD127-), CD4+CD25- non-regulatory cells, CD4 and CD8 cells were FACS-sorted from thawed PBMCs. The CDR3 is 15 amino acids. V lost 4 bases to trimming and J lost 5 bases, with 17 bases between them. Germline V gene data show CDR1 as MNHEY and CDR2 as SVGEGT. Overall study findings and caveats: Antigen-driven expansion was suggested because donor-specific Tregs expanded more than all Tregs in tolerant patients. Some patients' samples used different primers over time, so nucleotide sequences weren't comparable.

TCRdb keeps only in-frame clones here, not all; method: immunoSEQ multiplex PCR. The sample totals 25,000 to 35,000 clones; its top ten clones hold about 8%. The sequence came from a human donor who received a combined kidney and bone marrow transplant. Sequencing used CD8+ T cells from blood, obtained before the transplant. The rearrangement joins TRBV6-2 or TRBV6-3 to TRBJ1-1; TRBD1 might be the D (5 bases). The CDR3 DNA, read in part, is TGTGCCAGCAGTTTCCCTTCAGACAGTGGTACTGAA. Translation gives CASSFPSDSGTE. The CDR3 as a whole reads CASSFPSDSGTEAFF.